The clone carrying this T cell receptor (beta chain) was recorded once. The sample belongs to a study of blood T cell repertoires in COVID-19. In the study overall: Both acute and convalescent COVID-19 samples were obtained from the United States, Italy and Spain.

Per the authors' pipeline: Nucleated cell counts were estimated from reference gene primer amplification. Sequenced by immunoSEQ multiplex PCR; TCRdb stores in-frame clones only, minus some. D and trimming were read from the DNA, whereas the V and J calls and clone size are those reported in that table. This sample yields more than 300,000 clones, of which 91% are seen a single time; 2.5% to 4% belongs to the top ten. Deletions cut 1 base from V and 2 bases from J, with 8 bases between. The CDR3 extends over 14 amino acids. Germline CDR1 is ENHRY and CDR2 is SYGVKD. Sequences were obtained from peripheral blood. This TCR came from a woman aged 18-29 years who had recovered from COVID-19. The chain carries TRBV10-3 and TRBJ1-2; D not resolved. As DNA, the CDR3 is TGTGCCATCAGTGAGTGGCAGGCAAACTATGGCTACACCTTC. The encoded protein is CAISEWQANYGYTF.